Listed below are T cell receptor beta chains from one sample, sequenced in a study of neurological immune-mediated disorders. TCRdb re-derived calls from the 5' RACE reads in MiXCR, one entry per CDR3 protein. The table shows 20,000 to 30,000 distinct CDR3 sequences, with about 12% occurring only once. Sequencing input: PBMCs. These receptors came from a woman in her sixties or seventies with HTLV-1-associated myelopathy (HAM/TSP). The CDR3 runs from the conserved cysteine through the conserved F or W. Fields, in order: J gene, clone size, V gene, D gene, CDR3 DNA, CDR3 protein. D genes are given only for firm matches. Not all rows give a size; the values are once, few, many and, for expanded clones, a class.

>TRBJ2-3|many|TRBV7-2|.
TGTGCCAGCACCGGCACAGATACGCAGTATTTT
CASTGTDTQYF
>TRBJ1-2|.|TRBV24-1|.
TGTGCCACCAGTGATTCCTCGGTGGGCGGGAACTATGGCTACACCTTC
CATSDSSVGGNYGYTF
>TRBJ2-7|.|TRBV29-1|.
TGCAGCGGCGGGGGCGCTAATTCATACGAGCAGTACTTC
CSGGGANSYEQYF
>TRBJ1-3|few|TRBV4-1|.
TGCGCCAGCAGCCAAGAAAGGACAGCCCTCTCTGGAAACACCATATATTTT
CASSQERTALSGNTIYF
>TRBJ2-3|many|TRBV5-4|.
TGTGCCAGCAGCCCGGGGGCCCGCACAGATACGCAGTATTTT
CASSPGARTDTQYF
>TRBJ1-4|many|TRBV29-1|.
TGCAGCGTTGCAGGGCGCTCTAATGAAAAACTGTTTTTT
CSVAGRSNEKLFF
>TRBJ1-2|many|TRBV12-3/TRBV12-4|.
TGTGCCAGCAGTCCCGGGACAAGGGCTAACTATGGCTACACCTTC
CASSPGTRANYGYTF
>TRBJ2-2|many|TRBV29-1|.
TGCAGCGTGGGACGGGGTCCCGGGGAGCTGTTTTTT
CSVGRGPGELFF
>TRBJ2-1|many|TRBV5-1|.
TGCGCCAGCAGCTTGGAATCCACGAGGAACAATGAGCAGTTCTTC
CASSLESTRNNEQFF
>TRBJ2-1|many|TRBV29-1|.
TGCAGCGTCCGGGTGACGAACGGTGAGCAGTTCTTC
CSVRVTNGEQFF
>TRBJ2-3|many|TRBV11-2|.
TGTGCCAGCAGCTTACGGCCAGCTCCCACAGATACGCAGTATTTT
CASSLRPAPTDTQYF